This is a list of T cell receptor beta chains from one sample in a study of blood T cell repertoires in COVID-19. The data were produced by immunoSEQ multiplex PCR, yet TCRdb's version contains in-frame clones alone and is incomplete. This sample has around 200,000 clones, with 83% found just once. Sequenced: peripheral blood. The receptors originated from a man between 45 and 60 years old with active or convalescent COVID-19. CDR3s include the opening cysteine and the closing phenylalanine or tryptophan. D genes are given only for firm matches. Clone size is shown for a subset of rows, as once, few, many or a class of expanded clone.

D gene	V gene	clone size	J gene	CDR3 DNA	CDR3 protein
TRBD2	TRBV15	-	TRBJ2-3	TGTGCCACCAGCAGAGAACCAGCGGGAGGGACAGATACGCAGTATTTT	CATSREPAGGTDTQYF
-	TRBV5-1	-	TRBJ2-1	TGCGCCAGCAGCTTCGTCAGGAACAATGAGCAGTTCTTC	CASSFVRNNEQFF
-	TRBV25-1	-	TRBJ2-2	TGTGCCAGCAGTGGGTTCCCGTGGACTACCGGGGAGCTGTTTTTT	CASSGFPWTTGELFF
TRBD1	TRBV6-5	-	TRBJ2-7	TGTGCCAGCAGCCGCGGGACAGGGGCATACGAGCAGTACTTC	CASSRGTGAYEQYF
-	TRBV3-1/TRBV3-2	-	TRBJ2-5	TGTGCCAGCAGCGGTACAGGGATATCGGGAGAGACCCAGTACTTC	CASSGTGISGETQYF
-	TRBV2	-	TRBJ1-3	TGTGCCAGCTCACCTCGGACATCAGGAAACACCATATATTTT	CASSPRTSGNTIYF
TRBD1	TRBV29-1	-	TRBJ2-2	TGCAGCTATCGACAGGGGGTGGACGGGGAGCTGTTTTTT	CSYRQGVDGELFF
-	TRBV25-1	-	TRBJ1-2	TGTGCCAGCAGTGACGTTCAAGCTTCTGGCTACACCTTC	CASSDVQASGYTF
-	TRBV6-1	-	TRBJ2-7	TGTGCCAGCAGTCCTCAGGGATCGTACGAGCAGTACTTC	CASSPQGSYEQYF
TRBD2	TRBV7-9	-	TRBJ2-1	TGTGCCAGCAGCCTCCTAGCGGGGGGAGCTCATGAGCAGTTCTTC	CASSLLAGGAHEQFF
TRBD2	TRBV9	-	TRBJ2-1	TGTGCCAGCAGCGTAATAGCGGGAGAAGCCTACAATGAGCAGTTCTTC	CASSVIAGEAYNEQFF
-	TRBV4-1	-	TRBJ2-7	TGCGCCAGCAGCCAGGGGACACTTTACGAGCAGTACTTC	CASSQGTLYEQYF
TRBD1	TRBV19	few	TRBJ1-5	TGTGCCAGTAGGGGACAGCCGGAATTAAGCAATCAGCCCCAGCATTTT	CASRGQPELSNQPQHF
-	TRBV5-6	-	TRBJ2-1	TGTGCCAGCAGCCCTGGACTGAGCTCCTACAATGAGCAGTTCTTC	CASSPGLSSYNEQFF
TRBD2	TRBV11-2	-	TRBJ2-4	TGTGCCAGCAGCTTCCGCGGGGGTCTAGCGTCCGGAAACATTCAGTACTTC	CASSFRGGLASGNIQYF
TRBD2	TRBV5-1	-	TRBJ2-7	TGCGCCAGCAGCTGGATCGGCGGGAGAACCGACGAGCAGTACTTC	CASSWIGGRTDEQYF
-	TRBV5-5	-	TRBJ1-1	TGTGCCAGCAGGGGTGACAGGAGCCCTACTGAAGCTTTCTTT	CASRGDRSPTEAFF
-	TRBV4-1	-	TRBJ2-5	TGCGCCAGCAGCCAAGGAGGCGCAGGGGTGGCTCAAGAGACCCAGTACTTC	CASSQGGAGVAQETQYF
-	TRBV10-1	-	TRBJ1-2	TGCGCCAGCAGTGAGTCGATAGATGCTGGCTACACCTTC	CASSESIDAGYTF
-	TRBV7-9	-	TRBJ1-5	TGTGCCAGCAGCTTAGACGGGGATAATGGCAATCAGCCCCAGCATTTT	CASSLDGDNGNQPQHF
TRBD1	TRBV19	-	TRBJ1-2	TGTGCCAGTAGTGTTCAGGGACAGGGATTTAACTATGGCTACACCTTC	CASSVQGQGFNYGYTF
-	TRBV5-6	-	TRBJ1-2	TGTGCCAGCAGCCTGGGGGCCCTTAACTATGGCTACACCTTC	CASSLGALNYGYTF
-	TRBV2	-	TRBJ1-1	TGTGCCAGCCTTCTGGTCAGGAACACTGAAGCTTTCTTT	CASLLVRNTEAFF
-	TRBV6-2/TRBV6-3	-	TRBJ2-7	TGTGCCAGCAGCCCTACAGCGACAGGCTACGAGCAGTACTTC	CASSPTATGYEQYF
-	TRBV7-9	-	TRBJ2-1	TGTGCCAGCAGCGTCCCGTGGGTAGCGGCCTCCTACAATGAGCAGTTCTTC	CASSVPWVAASYNEQFF
-	TRBV2	-	TRBJ2-7	TGTGCCAGCAGTCGGGGGCTAGCGGCCCCCTACGAGCAGTACTTC	CASSRGLAAPYEQYF
TRBD1	TRBV6-5	-	TRBJ1-3	TGTGCCAGCATCTACGGACAGGATGGAAACACCATATATTTT	CASIYGQDGNTIYF
TRBD1	TRBV5-6	-	TRBJ1-5	TGTGCCAGCAGCTCCGGGACAGGGTATCAACCCCAGCATTTT	CASSSGTGYQPQHF
-	TRBV5-1	-	TRBJ1-1	TGCGCCAGCAGCTTGAACAGGGCTACCATGAACACTGAAGCTTTCTTT	CASSLNRATMNTEAFF
-	TRBV12-3/TRBV12-4	-	TRBJ1-1	TGTGCCAGCAGATCGGGGGGTTGGACTGAAGCTTTCTTT	CASRSGGWTEAFF
-	TRBV20-1	few	TRBJ1-4	TGCAGTATCCAGGGATTGGAAAAACTGTTTTTT	CSIQGLEKLFF
TRBD2	TRBV6-1	-	TRBJ2-1	TGTGCCAGCAGTGAACAAGCTAGCGGGAACACTGAGCAGTTCTTC	CASSEQASGNTEQFF
-	TRBV27	-	TRBJ1-5	TGTGCCAGCAGTTGCCAATGCCGCGGGCAGAGGGGCAATCAGCCCCAGCATTTT	CASSCQCRGQRGNQPQHF
TRBD1	TRBV6-5	-	TRBJ1-1	TGTGCCAGCACCTTTAGACAGGGGAACACTGAAGCTTTCTTT	CASTFRQGNTEAFF
TRBD2	TRBV2	-	TRBJ2-3	TGTGCCAGCAGACCGGGACTAGCCACAGATACGCAGTATTTT	CASRPGLATDTQYF
TRBD2	TRBV19	-	TRBJ2-1	TGTGCCAGTAGTATAGATCGGGGCGGGAGGAGGAATGAGCAGTTCTTC	CASSIDRGGRRNEQFF
-	TRBV28	few	TRBJ1-2	TGTGCCAGCAGTTCACCCTTCGACAGCCCCTATGGCTACACCTTC	CASSSPFDSPYGYTF
-	TRBV7-2	-	TRBJ2-1	TGTGCCAGCAGCTCGGTCGTAGGGGGTGTCTCCTACAATGAGCAGTTCTTC	CASSSVVGGVSYNEQFF
TRBD2	TRBV9	-	TRBJ2-1	TGTGCCAGCAGCGTAGGGGCGGGAGGGGTGGATAGTGAGCAGTTCTTC	CASSVGAGGVDSEQFF
-	TRBV5-1	-	TRBJ2-3	TGCGCCAGCAGCTTGGCTTTAACGGGGGCAGATACGCAGTATTTT	CASSLALTGADTQYF
TRBD1	TRBV27	-	TRBJ2-2	TGTGCCAGCAGTTATGACAGGGCTCCGGCCGGGGAGCTGTTTTTT	CASSYDRAPAGELFF